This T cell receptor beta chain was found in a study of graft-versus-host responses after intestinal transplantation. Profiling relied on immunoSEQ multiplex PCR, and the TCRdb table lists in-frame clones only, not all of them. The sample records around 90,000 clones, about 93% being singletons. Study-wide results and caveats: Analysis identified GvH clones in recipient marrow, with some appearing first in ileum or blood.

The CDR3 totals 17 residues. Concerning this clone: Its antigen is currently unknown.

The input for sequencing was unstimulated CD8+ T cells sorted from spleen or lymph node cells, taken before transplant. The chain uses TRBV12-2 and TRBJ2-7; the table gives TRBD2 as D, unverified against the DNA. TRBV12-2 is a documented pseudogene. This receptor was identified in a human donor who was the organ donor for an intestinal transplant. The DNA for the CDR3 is TGTGCAAGTCGCTTCCCAAAAGGGACTAGCGACTCCTACGAGCAGTACTTC. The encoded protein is CASRFPKGTSDSYEQYF.